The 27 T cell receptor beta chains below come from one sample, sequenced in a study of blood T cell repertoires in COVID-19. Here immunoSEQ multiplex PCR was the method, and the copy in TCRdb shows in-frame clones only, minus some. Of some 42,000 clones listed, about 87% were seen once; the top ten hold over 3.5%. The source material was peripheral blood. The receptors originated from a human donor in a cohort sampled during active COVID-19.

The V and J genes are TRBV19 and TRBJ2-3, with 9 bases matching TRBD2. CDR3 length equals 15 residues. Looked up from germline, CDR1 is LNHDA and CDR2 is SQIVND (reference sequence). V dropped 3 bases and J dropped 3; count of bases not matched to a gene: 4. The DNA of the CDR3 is TGTGCCAGTAGTATTGGTGCGGGGGGGACAGATACGCAGTATTTT. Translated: CASSIGAGGTDTQYF.

The CDR3 region has the DNA TGTGCCAGCAGTCTAACTCATCCGGGACAGGGGGCTTATAGAGGGGAGACCCAGTACTTC. Translation: CASSLTHPGQGAYRGETQYF. The chain uses TRBV28 and TRBJ2-5; 12 nucleotides align to TRBD1. The germline gives CDR1 MDHEN, CDR2 SYDVKM. This CDR3 has 20 residues. After removal of 5 bases from V and 5 bases from J, the junction contained 21 bases not matched to a gene. The complete variable domain, with remaining parts taken from reference TRBV28 and TRBJ2-5, reads DVKVTQSSRYLVKRTGEKVFLECVQDMDHENMFWYRQDPGLGLRLIYFSYDVKMKEKGDIPEGYSVSREKKERFSLILESASTNQTSMYLCASSLTHPGQGAYRGETQYFGPGTRLLVL.

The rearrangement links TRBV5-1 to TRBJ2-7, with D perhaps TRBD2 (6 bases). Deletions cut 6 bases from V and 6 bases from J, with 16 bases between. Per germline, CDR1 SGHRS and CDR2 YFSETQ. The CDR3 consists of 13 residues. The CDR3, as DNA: TGCGCCAGCACCCTTCGACTAGGAGGCGAGCAGTACTTC. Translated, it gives CASTLRLGGEQYF.

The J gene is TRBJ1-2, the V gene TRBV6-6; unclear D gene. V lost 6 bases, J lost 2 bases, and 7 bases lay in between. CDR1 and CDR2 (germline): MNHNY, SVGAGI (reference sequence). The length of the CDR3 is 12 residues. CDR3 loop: CASSAGNYGYTF. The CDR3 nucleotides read TGTGCCAGCAGCGCGGGGAACTATGGCTACACCTTC.

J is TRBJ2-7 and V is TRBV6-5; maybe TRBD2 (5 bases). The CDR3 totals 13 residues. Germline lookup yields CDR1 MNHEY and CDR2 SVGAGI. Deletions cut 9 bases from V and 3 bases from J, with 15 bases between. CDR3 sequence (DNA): TGTGCCAGTGAGTACGGGGTTGGCTACGAGCAGTACTTC. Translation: CASEYGVGYEQYF.

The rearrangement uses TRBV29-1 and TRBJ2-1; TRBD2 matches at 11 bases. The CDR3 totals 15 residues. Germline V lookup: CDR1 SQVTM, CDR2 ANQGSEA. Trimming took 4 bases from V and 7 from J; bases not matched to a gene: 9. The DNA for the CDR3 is TGCAGCGTTGTCTTTACTAGCGGGGGCATAAATGAGCAGTTCTTC. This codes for CSVVFTSGGINEQFF.

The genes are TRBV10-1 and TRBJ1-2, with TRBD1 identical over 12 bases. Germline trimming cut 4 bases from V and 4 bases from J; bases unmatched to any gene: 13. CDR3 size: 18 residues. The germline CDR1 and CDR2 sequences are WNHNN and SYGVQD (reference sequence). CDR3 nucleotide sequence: TGCGCCAGCAGTGCCCTAGGGGATGGGACAGGGGGCTCCTATGGCTACACCTTC. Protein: CASSALGDGTGGSYGYTF.

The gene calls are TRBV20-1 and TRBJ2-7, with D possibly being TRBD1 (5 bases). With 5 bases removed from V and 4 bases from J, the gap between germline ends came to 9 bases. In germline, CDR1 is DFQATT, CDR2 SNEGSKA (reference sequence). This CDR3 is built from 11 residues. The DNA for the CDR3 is TGCAGTGCTGAAGGGGTTTACGAGCAGTACTTC. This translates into CSAEGVYEQYF.

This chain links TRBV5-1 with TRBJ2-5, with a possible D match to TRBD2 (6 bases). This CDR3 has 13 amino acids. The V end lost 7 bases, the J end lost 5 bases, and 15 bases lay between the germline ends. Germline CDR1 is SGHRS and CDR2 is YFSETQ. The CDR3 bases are TGCGCCAGCGGGGAGGCTAACGCTGAGACCCAGTACTTC. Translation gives CASGEANAETQYF.

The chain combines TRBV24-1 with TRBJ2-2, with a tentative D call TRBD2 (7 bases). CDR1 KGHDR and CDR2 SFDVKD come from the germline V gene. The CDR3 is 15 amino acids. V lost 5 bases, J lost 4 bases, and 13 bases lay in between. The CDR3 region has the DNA TGTGCCACCAGTGCGGGGGGCGCAGGCACCGGGGAGCTGTTTTTT. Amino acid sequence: CATSAGGAGTGELFF.

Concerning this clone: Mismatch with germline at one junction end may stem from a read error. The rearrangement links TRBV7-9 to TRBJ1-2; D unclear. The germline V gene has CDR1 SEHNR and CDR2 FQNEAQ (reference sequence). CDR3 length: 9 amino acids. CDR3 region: CASSLDERF. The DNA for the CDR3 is TGTGCCAGCAGCTTAGATGAGCGCTTC.

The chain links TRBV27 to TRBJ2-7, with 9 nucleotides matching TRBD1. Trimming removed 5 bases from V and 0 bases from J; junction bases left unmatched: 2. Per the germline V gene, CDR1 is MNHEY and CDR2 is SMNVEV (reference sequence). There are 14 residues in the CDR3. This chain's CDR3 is CASSGTGSSYEQYF. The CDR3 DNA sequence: TGTGCCAGCAGTGGGACAGGGAGCTCCTACGAGCAGTACTTC.

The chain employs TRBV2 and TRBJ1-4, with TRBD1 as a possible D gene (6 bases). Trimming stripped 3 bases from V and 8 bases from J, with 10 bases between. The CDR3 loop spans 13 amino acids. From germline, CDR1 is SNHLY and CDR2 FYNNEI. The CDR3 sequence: CASSDRGGEKLFF. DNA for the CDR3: TGTGCCAGCAGTGATAGGGGGGGCGAAAAACTGTTTTTT.

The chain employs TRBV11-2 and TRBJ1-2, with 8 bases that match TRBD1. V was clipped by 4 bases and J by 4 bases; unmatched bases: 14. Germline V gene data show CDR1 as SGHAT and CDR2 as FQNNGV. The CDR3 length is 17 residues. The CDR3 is CASSSSRGPLRSYGYTF. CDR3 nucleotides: TGTGCCAGCAGCTCATCCAGGGGGCCCCTTCGGAGCTATGGCTACACCTTC.

The CDR3 nucleotides read TGTGCCAGCTCACCCAGGACAGGGGGCAAAGGGATATCTGAAGCTTTCTTT. Its protein is CASSPRTGGKGISEAFF. The chain links TRBV18 to TRBJ1-1; 11 bases line up with TRBD1. Germline V gives CDR1 KGHSH, CDR2 LQKENI. J was trimmed by 6 bases and V by 3 bases; bases with no gene match: 12. The CDR3 totals 17 residues.

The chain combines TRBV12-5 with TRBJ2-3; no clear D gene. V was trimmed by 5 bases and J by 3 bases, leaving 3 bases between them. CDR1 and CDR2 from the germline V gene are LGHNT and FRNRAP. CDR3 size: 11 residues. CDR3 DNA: TGTGCTAGTGGTGTAACAGATACGCAGTATTTT. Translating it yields CASGVTDTQYF. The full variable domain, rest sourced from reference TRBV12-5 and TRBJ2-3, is DARVTQTPRHKVTEMGQEVTMRCQPILGHNTVFWYRQTMMQGLELLAYFRNRAPLDDSGMPKDRFSAEMPDATLATLKIQPSEPRDSAVYFCASGVTDTQYFGPGTRLTVL.

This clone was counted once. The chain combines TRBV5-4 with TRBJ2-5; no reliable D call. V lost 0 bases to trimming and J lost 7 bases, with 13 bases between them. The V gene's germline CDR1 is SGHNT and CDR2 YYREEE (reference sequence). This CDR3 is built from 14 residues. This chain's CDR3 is CASSLERSYGTQYF. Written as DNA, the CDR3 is TGTGCCAGCAGCTTGGAACGGTCCTATGGGACCCAGTACTTC.

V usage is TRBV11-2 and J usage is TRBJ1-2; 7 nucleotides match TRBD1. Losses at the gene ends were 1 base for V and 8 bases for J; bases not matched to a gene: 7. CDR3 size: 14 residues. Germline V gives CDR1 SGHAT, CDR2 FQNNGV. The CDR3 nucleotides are TGTGCCAGCAGCTTAGGAGTAGGGGGCTTCGGCTACACCTTC. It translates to CASSLGVGGFGYTF.

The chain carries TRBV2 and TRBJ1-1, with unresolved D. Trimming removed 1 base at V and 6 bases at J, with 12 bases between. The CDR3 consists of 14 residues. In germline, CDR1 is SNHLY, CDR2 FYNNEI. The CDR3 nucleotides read TGTGCCAGCAGTGAAGACAGATCGCGCCCTGAAGCTTTCTTT. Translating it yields CASSEDRSRPEAFF.

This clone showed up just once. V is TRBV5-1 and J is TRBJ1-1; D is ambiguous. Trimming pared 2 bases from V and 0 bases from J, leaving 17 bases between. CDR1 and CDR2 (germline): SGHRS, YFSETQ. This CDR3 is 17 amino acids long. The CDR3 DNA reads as TGCGCCAGCAGCTTACCACCGCCGACCGACATGAACACTGAAGCTTTCTTT. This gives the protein CASSLPPPTDMNTEAFF.

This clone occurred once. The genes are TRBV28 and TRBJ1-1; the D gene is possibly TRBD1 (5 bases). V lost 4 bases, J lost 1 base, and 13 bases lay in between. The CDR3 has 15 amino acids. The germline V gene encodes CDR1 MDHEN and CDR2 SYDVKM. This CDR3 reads CASSSFDRPNTEAFF. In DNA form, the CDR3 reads TGTGCCAGCAGTTCATTCGACAGACCGAACACTGAAGCTTTCTTT.

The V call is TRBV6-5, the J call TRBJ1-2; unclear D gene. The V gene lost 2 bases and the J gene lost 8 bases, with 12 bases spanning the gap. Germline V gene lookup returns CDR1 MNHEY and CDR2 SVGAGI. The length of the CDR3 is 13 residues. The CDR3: CASSYGEGRGYTF. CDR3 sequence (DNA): TGTGCCAGCAGTTACGGGGAGGGAAGGGGCTACACCTTC.

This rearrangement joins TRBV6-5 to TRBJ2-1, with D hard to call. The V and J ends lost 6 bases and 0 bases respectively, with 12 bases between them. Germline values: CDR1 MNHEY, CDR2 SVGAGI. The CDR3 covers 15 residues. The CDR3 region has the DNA TGTGCCAGCAGCCTCAGGAAGAGCTCCTACAATGAGCAGTTCTTC. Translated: CASSLRKSSYNEQFF.

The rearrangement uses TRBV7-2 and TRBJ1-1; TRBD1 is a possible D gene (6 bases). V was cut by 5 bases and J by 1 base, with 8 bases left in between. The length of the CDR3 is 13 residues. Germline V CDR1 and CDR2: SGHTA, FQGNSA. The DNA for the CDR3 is TGTGCCAGCAGCAAGGGACAGAACACTGAAGCTTTCTTT. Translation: CASSKGQNTEAFF. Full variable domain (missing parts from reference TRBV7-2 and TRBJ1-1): GAGVSQSPSNKVTEKGKDVELRCDPISGHTALYWYRQSLGQGLEFLIYFQGNSAPDKSGLPSDRFSAERTGGSVSTLTIQRTQQEDSAVYLCASSKGQNTEAFFGQGTRLTVV.

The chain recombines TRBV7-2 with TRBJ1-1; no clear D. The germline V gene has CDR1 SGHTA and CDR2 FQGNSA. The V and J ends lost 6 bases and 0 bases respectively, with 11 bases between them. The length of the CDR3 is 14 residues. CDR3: CASREAALNTEAFF. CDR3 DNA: TGTGCCAGCAGAGAGGCAGCCTTGAACACTGAAGCTTTCTTT. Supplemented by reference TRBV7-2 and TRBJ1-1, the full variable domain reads GAGVSQSPSNKVTEKGKDVELRCDPISGHTALYWYRQSLGQGLEFLIYFQGNSAPDKSGLPSDRFSAERTGGSVSTLTIQRTQQEDSAVYLCASREAALNTEAFFGQGTRLTVV.

CDR3 sequence: CASSPWEPYRVRGEQYF. The CDR3 region has the DNA TGTGCCAGCAGTCCCTGGGAACCCTACAGGGTTCGAGGCGAGCAGTACTTC. The V gene is TRBV27, the J gene TRBJ2-7; a weak D match, TRBD1 (6 bases). Germline assignment: CDR1 MNHEY and CDR2 SMNVEV (reference sequence). The V end lost 5 bases, the J end lost 6 bases, and 26 bases lay between the germline ends. CDR3 length: 17 residues.

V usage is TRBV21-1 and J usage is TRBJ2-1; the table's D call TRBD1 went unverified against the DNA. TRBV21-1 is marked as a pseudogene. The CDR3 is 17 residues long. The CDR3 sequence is CASSKGDRGDPGNEQFF. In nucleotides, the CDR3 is TGTGCCAGCAGCAAAGGGGACAGGGGAGACCCGGGCAATGAGCAGTTCTTC.